This T cell receptor (beta chain) was observed in a study of shared clonotypes between healthy human individuals. The CDR3 contains 13 residues. CDR1 and CDR2 (germline): MNHEY, SMNVEV (reference sequence). Trimming removed 7 bases from V and 4 bases from J, with 14 bases in between. Deep-level running was used for the assay. Original processing methods: ImmunoSEQ only sent back junction sequences with no quality scores, so filtering was done differently. The data were produced by immunoSEQ multiplex PCR, yet TCRdb's version contains in-frame clones alone and is incomplete. V and J calls and clone size are copied from that table; D and trimming were computed from the DNA. The data show approximately 720,000 clones, 55% to 75% seen once.

The TCR was taken from a woman aged 25 to 39 in good health. The sample taken for sequencing was memory CD4+ T cells sorted from blood. Subset specified: CD45RA-negative fraction. J is TRBJ2-7 and V is TRBV27; D perhaps matches TRBD2 (5 bases). The CDR3 nucleotides read TGTGCCAGCATGGAGCGGTTTGCTTACGAGCAGTACTTC. Protein: CASMERFAYEQYF.